The 28 T cell receptor beta chains below all came from one sample that was sequenced in a study of blood T cell repertoires in COVID-19. Assay used: immunoSEQ multiplex PCR; TCRdb lists only in-frame clones, some missing. The sample lists approximately 160,000 clones, over 75% occurring once. Sequenced sample: PBMCs or T cells enriched from blood (not recorded which). The source is a woman aged 45 to 65 who had recovered from COVID-19.

This rearrangement joins TRBV28 to TRBJ2-7; 10 bases line up with TRBD2. The junction had 3 bases not matched to a gene; V was cut back by 0 bases and J by 1 base. The CDR3 extends over 16 amino acids. The germline V gene encodes CDR1 MDHEN and CDR2 SYDVKM. The CDR3 region is CASSLWSSGSSYEQYF. In nucleotides, the CDR3 is TGTGCCAGCAGTTTATGGTCTAGCGGGAGTTCCTACGAGCAGTACTTC.

The chain recombines TRBV9 with TRBJ2-1; D possibly corresponds to TRBD2 (5 bases). The CDR3 runs to 17 residues. Trimming took 0 bases from V and 0 from J, leaving 13 bases between them. In germline, CDR1 is SGDLS, CDR2 YYNGEE. In nucleotides, the CDR3 is TGTGCCAGCAGCGTAGACTCGAGCGGCAGCTCCTACAATGAGCAGTTCTTC. Amino acids: CASSVDSSGSSYNEQFF.

This chain connects TRBV19 to TRBJ2-3; D may be TRBD2 (6 bases). Trimming stripped 6 bases from V and 5 bases from J, with 9 bases between. Looked up from germline, CDR1 is LNHDA and CDR2 is SQIVND (reference sequence). This CDR3 is built from 12 residues. The CDR3 DNA is TGTGCCAGTAGCCTGACTAGAGATACGCAGTATTTT. This translates into CASSLTRDTQYF.

The rearrangement uses TRBV28 and TRBJ1-4, with D possibly being TRBD1 (5 bases). Trimming removed 5 bases at V and 0 bases at J, with 19 bases between. This CDR3 contains 18 residues. Germline CDR1 is MDHEN and CDR2 is SYDVKM. The CDR3, as DNA: TGTGCCAGCAGTCCCCGCCAGGGTGTAGTTGCAACTAATGAAAAACTGTTTTTT. It translates to CASSPRQGVVATNEKLFF.

The J gene is TRBJ2-1, the V gene TRBV11-1, with 10 bases aligning to TRBD2. The CDR3 runs 16 residues. Germline trimming cut 5 bases from V and 4 bases from J; bases unmatched to any gene: 8. Germline V CDR1 and CDR2: SGHAT, FQDESV (reference sequence). The CDR3: CASSTDGTSVYNEQFF. The CDR3 DNA sequence: TGTGCCAGCAGCACCGACGGGACTAGCGTTTACAATGAGCAGTTCTTC.

The gene calls are TRBV12-3 or TRBV12-4 and TRBJ1-2; no clear D. V gave up 5 bases and J gave up 4 bases, with 11 bases separating them. This CDR3 region has 13 residues. Here the CDR3 DNA reads TGTGCCAGCAGTCCAATACTTGCCTATGGCTACACCTTC. This gives the protein CASSPILAYGYTF.

V gene TRBV2 combines with J gene TRBJ2-7; 9 bases map to TRBD2. The germline V gene encodes CDR1 SNHLY and CDR2 FYNNEI. The CDR3 is 14 residues long. V dropped 8 bases and J dropped 3; count of bases not matched to a gene: 8. The CDR3 DNA follows: TGTGCCAGCCTCTCTAGCGGGACCTACTACGAGCAGTACTTC. Its translation: CASLSSGTYYEQYF.

The V call is TRBV7-2, the J call TRBJ1-2; 8 nucleotides match TRBD1. Trimming removed 5 bases from V and 8 bases from J; junction bases left unmatched: 10. The CDR3 runs to 14 residues. Germline values: CDR1 SGHTA, CDR2 FQGNSA. The CDR3 DNA follows: TGTGCCAGCAGCCAGCCAATACAGGGGGGAGGCTACACCTTC. Translation gives CASSQPIQGGGYTF.

The chain couples TRBV27 to TRBJ2-7; a weak D match, TRBD1 (5 bases). Trimming removed 2 bases at V and 2 bases at J, with 13 bases between. The CDR3 consists of 15 residues. Looked up from germline, CDR1 is MNHEY and CDR2 is SMNVEV (reference sequence). The CDR3 coding sequence is TGTGCCAGCAGTTTAGCTTCCGGACACACCTACGAGCAGTACTTC. Residues: CASSLASGHTYEQYF.

The rearrangement links TRBV7-2 to TRBJ1-2; 8 positions agree with TRBD1. Germline V gives CDR1 SGHTA, CDR2 FQGNSA. With V trimmed by 1 base and J by 2 bases, 0 bases remained unmatched. This CDR3 is 14 amino acids long. The CDR3 sequence is CASSLGTGNYGYTF. CDR3 coding DNA: TGTGCCAGCAGCTTAGGGACAGGGAACTATGGCTACACCTTC.

The chain carries TRBV19 and TRBJ1-3; no clear D gene. The CDR3 runs to 13 residues. The V and J ends lost 6 bases and 1 base respectively, with 7 bases between them. The germline gives CDR1 LNHDA, CDR2 SQIVND (reference sequence). CDR3 nucleotides: TGTGCCAGTAGGACAAGGTCTGGAAACACCATATATTTT. It yields the protein CASRTRSGNTIYF.

This chain links TRBV10-3 with TRBJ1-5; D is unresolved. V lost 5 bases to trimming and J lost 4 bases, with 12 bases between them. CDR3 length: 14 residues. CDR1 is ENHRY and CDR2 is SYGVKD in the germline V gene. CDR3 sequence: CAISYGPGNQPQHF. Written as DNA, the CDR3 is TGTGCCATCAGTTATGGGCCGGGAAATCAGCCCCAGCATTTT.

The chain links TRBV9 to TRBJ2-1, with D possibly being TRBD2 (5 bases). Germline V gene data show CDR1 as SGDLS and CDR2 as YYNGEE. V shed 10 bases and J shed 0 bases, with 14 bases lying between them. The CDR3 runs to 14 residues. The DNA for the CDR3 is TGTGCCGGGGAAACTAGAACCTCCTACAATGAGCAGTTCTTC. This codes for CAGETRTSYNEQFF.

The chain combines TRBV30 with TRBJ2-2; TRBD2 might be the D (6 bases). The CDR3 length is 13 residues. Trimming pared 5 bases from V and 7 bases from J, leaving 14 bases between. The germline gives CDR1 GTSNPN, CDR2 SVGIG (reference sequence). The DNA for the CDR3 is TGTGCCTGGGAAGCCTTTAGCGGCGGGGAGCTGTTTTTT. It codes for CAWEAFSGGELFF.

The genes are TRBV19 and TRBJ1-2; no clear D gene. Deletions cut 5 bases from V and 0 bases from J, with 7 bases between. CDR3 size: 13 residues. In germline, CDR1 is LNHDA, CDR2 SQIVND (reference sequence). The DNA of the CDR3 is TGTGCCAGTAGTCTCCAGTCTAACTATGGCTACACCTTC. As protein: CASSLQSNYGYTF.

This clone was picked up a small number of times. The chain carries TRBV7-6 and TRBJ2-5, with 14 bases lining up with TRBD2. In germline, CDR1 is SGHVS, CDR2 FNYEAQ. The CDR3 covers 17 residues. Unmatched junction bases numbered 9, after V lost 4 bases and J lost 5 bases. The CDR3 DNA sequence: TGTGCCAGCAGCTGGGGACTAGCGGGAGCAGTAGGGGAGACCCAGTACTTC. It codes for CASSWGLAGAVGETQYF.

This sequence joins TRBV6-5 and TRBJ2-7; 7 bases agree with TRBD2. The germline V gene encodes CDR1 MNHEY and CDR2 SVGAGI. V lost 0 bases to trimming and J lost 2 bases; unmatched junction nucleotides: 7. The CDR3 covers 16 residues. Here the CDR3 reads CASSYSPTSAAYEQYF. DNA of the CDR3: TGTGCCAGCAGTTACTCCCCTACTAGCGCCGCCTACGAGCAGTACTTC.

The chain is built from TRBV21-1 and TRBJ1-1. TRBV21-1 corresponds to a pseudogene. The CDR3 totals 13 residues. CDR3 nucleotides: TGTGCCAGCAGCAAAGTGGGGACTCACGAAGCTTTCTTT. Amino acid sequence: CASSKVGTHEAFF.

Only one count was recorded for this clone. The rearrangement uses TRBV7-2 and TRBJ2-2; 8 nucleotides line up with TRBD2. Looked up from germline, CDR1 is SGHTA and CDR2 is FQGNSA. V shed 5 bases, J shed 5 bases, and the junction held 10 bases outside the gene matches. The CDR3 is 16 amino acids. DNA for the CDR3: TGTGCCAGCAGCCCCCAGGAGGGCGGGAGGACCGGGGAGCTGTTTTTT. Its protein product is CASSPQEGGRTGELFF.

This chain uses TRBV15 with TRBJ2-1; D is ambiguous. CDR1 is LNHNV, CDR2 YYDKDF, per germline (reference sequence). V dropped 0 bases and J dropped 10 bases, with 16 bases sitting between them. The CDR3 extends over 15 amino acids. The CDR3 nucleotides are TGTGCCACCAGCAGAGATGTCGCGTCGAGAGGCGAGCAGTTCTTC. Its translation: CATSRDVASRGEQFF.

This chain uses TRBV6-6 with TRBJ1-1; possible D gene TRBD1, 6 bases. Trimming removed 9 bases from V and 11 bases from J, with 22 bases in between. The CDR3 extends over 13 amino acids. The V gene's germline CDR1 is MNHNY and CDR2 SVGAGI (reference sequence). The DNA for the CDR3 is TGTGCCAGTCCCGCCTCTTCGGGGAGGGGGGCTTTCTTT. This translates into CASPASSGRGAFF.

The V and J genes are TRBV3-1 (or the pseudogene TRBV3-2) and TRBJ2-5; 8 bases match TRBD2. The V gene's germline CDR1 is LGHDT and CDR2 YNNKEL (reference sequence). J gave up 2 bases and V 4 bases, and 6 bases lay outside the gene matches. The CDR3 contains 15 residues. CDR3 DNA sequence: TGTGCCAGCAGCCCAGGACTAGCAGCTCAAGAGACCCAGTACTTC. Translated, it gives CASSPGLAAQETQYF.

The rearrangement uses TRBV7-9 and TRBJ2-5, with D possibly being TRBD1 (6 bases). CDR3 size: 14 residues. Germline lookup yields CDR1 SEHNR and CDR2 FQNEAQ (reference sequence). Trimming removed 1 base from V and 5 bases from J, with 11 bases in between. CDR3 loop: CASSLDRVRETQYF. The CDR3 DNA reads as TGTGCCAGCAGCTTAGACAGGGTACGGGAGACCCAGTACTTC.

The rearrangement joins TRBV11-2 to TRBJ1-2; tentatively, D is TRBD1 (6 bases). CDR3 length equals 13 residues. Trimming took 5 bases from V and 4 from J, leaving 11 bases between them. The germline V gene encodes CDR1 SGHAT and CDR2 FQNNGV. The CDR3 region has the DNA TGTGCCAGCAGCCCTAGGGGGAGCTATGGCTACACCTTC. Its protein product is CASSPRGSYGYTF.

The rearrangement uses TRBV18 and TRBJ2-5; D ambiguous. This CDR3 comprises 13 residues. CDR1 is KGHSH, CDR2 LQKENI, per germline. Trimming pared 3 bases from V and 5 bases from J, leaving 10 bases between. CDR3 nucleotides: TGTGCCAGCTCACCCCTCCCGCAGGAGACCCAGTACTTC. Translation gives CASSPLPQETQYF.

J is TRBJ1-4 and V is TRBV19; 7 bases map to TRBD1. The CDR3 spans 14 residues. Germline V CDR1 and CDR2: LNHDA, SQIVND (reference sequence). V trimming: 7 bases; J trimming: 3 bases; junction bases outside the gene matches: 5. The CDR3 nucleotides read TGTGCCAGTAACTCCGGGACAGCTAATGAAAAACTGTTTTTT. Amino acid sequence: CASNSGTANEKLFF.

This rearrangement joins TRBV5-1 to TRBJ2-3; 7 bases are a match to TRBD2. Germline assignment: CDR1 SGHRS and CDR2 YFSETQ. V was clipped by 0 bases and J by 1 base; unmatched bases: 2. The length of the CDR3 is 15 residues. CDR3 in amino acids: CASSLGGSGTDTQYF. The CDR3 region has the DNA TGCGCCAGCAGCTTGGGCGGGAGTGGCACAGATACGCAGTATTTT.

The V gene is TRBV15, the J gene TRBJ1-2, with a possible D match to TRBD1 (6 bases). Trimming shortened V by 5 bases and J by 2 bases, and 9 bases separated the two germline ends. The length of the CDR3 is 13 residues. Per germline, CDR1 LNHNV and CDR2 YYDKDF (reference sequence). The CDR3 sequence is CATSSTGNYGYTF. The CDR3 nucleotides are TGTGCCACCAGCTCGACAGGCAACTATGGCTACACCTTC.